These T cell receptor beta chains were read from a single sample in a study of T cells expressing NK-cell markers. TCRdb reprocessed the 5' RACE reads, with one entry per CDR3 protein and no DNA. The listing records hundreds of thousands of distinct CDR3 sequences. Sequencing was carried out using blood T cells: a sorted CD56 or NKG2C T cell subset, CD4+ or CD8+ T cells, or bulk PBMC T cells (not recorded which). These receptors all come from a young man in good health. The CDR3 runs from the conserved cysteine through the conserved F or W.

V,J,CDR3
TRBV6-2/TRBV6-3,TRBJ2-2,CASRYRLTGMTGELFF
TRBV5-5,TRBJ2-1,CASSLTSGYTYNEQFF
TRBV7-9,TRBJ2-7,CASSGGGGAHKEYEQYF
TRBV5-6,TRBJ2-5,CASSLTGWETQYF
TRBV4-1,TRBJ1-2,CASSQDPRGGYTF
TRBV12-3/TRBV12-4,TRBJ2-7,CASSFSDGNYYEQYF
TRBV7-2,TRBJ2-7,CASSLRKDEQYF
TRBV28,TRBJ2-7,CASSSPSEGAKYEQYF
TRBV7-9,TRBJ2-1,CASPGLADYNEQFF
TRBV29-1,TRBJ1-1,CSVAQSPMNTEAFF
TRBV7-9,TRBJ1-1,CASLAGRKNTEAFF
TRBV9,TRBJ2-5,CASSVGARDLETQYF
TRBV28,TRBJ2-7,CASSLSGGSAEQYF
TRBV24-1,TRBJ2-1,CATGHRAFSYNEQFF
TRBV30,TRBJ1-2,CAWSVDRGGGGYTF
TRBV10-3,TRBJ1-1,CAIGRMNTEAFF
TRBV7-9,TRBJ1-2,CASSPAGLLGYTF
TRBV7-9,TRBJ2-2,CASSPTGVVTGELFF
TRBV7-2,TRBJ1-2,CASSSTGARYGYTF
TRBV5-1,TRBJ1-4,CASSIGDRAFSTNEKLFF
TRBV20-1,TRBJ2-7,CSATRLAAAYEQYF
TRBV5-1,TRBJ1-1,CASSFKARDTEAFF
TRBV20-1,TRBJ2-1,CSASPSGSLLSYNEQFF
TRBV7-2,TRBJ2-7,CASRSLSLAGRYEQYF
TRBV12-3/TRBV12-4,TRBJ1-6,CASSHGQGKGSPLHF
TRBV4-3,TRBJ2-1,CASSQDQGGTSGIYNEQFF
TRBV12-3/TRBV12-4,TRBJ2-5,CASSFDLGTQYF
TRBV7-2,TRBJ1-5,CASSLAVLNEKQPQHF
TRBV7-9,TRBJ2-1,CASDGGASISYNEQFF
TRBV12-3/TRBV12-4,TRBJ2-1,CASSFLSGTAINEQFF
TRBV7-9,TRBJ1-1,CASSLPQGGGTEAFF
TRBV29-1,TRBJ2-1,CSAYGLANSSYNEQFF
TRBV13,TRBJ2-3,CASSLFLGPNTDTQYF
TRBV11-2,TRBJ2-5,CASSDSDLETQYF
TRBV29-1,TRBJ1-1,CSVGAMAGLLAFF
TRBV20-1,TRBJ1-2,CSARDEARGWGYTF
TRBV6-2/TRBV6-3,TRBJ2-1,CASRKGLQLYNEQFF
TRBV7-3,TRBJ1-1,CASSLPAGTGDTEAFF
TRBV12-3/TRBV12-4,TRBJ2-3,CASSLGLAGGSDTQYF
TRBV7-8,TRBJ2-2,CASSLEGSGTGELFF
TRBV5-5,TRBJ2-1,CASSRTGGYNEQFF
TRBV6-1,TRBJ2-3,CASSEEGGFSGRTDTQYF
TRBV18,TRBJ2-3,CASSHGGGTDTQYF
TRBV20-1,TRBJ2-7,CSASRLGSAVTYEQYF
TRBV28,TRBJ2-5,CASSSGQGPPTQYF
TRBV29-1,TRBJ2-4,CSVRGRAAKNIQYF
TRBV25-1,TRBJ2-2,CASSDPGANTGELFF
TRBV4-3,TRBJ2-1,CASSQVLSLAGVYEQFF
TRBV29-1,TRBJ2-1,CSAGTGEVGEQFF
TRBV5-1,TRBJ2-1,CASRPGTSYNEQFF
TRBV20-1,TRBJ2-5,CSASQLFGLEGETQYF
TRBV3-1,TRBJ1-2,CASGWDYGYTF
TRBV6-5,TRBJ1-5,CASRRQDGSQPQHF
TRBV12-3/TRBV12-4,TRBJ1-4,CASSFSLARVKKLFF
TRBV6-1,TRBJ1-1,CASSAGQADTEAFF